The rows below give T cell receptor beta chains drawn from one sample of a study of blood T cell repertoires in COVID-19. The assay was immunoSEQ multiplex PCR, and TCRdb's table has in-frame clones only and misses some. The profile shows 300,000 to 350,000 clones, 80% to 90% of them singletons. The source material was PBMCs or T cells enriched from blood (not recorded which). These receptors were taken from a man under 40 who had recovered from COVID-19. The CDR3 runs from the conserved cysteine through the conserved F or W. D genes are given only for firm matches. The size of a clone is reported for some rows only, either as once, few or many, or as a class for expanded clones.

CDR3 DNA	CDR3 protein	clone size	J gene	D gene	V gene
TGTGCCAGCAGTACCGAACTCTATGGCTACACCTTC	CASSTELYGYTF	-	TRBJ1-2	-	TRBV2
TGTGCCAGCAGTTACGGCGCAGGGGGCTACCTCGAGCAGTACTTC	CASSYGAGGYLEQYF	-	TRBJ2-7	TRBD1	TRBV6-5
TGTGCCAGCAGCTACAGCCCGGGGTCAAGTACTGAGCAGTTCTTC	CASSYSPGSSTEQFF	-	TRBJ2-1	-	TRBV7-3
TGTGCCAGCAGCCCAATTAGTTTCATTCTAGAGACCCAGTACTTC	CASSPISFILETQYF	-	TRBJ2-5	-	TRBV7-9
TGTGCCAGCAGTGAGATCCCGGACTCCACCGACGAGCAGTACTTC	CASSEIPDSTDEQYF	once	TRBJ2-7	-	TRBV2
TGTGCCAGCAGTTTCGCCGGGACAGGGAAGAATCAGCCCCAGCATTTT	CASSFAGTGKNQPQHF	-	TRBJ1-5	TRBD1	TRBV6-2/TRBV6-3
TGTGCCAGCAGCACGGGACAGGATTACGAGCAGTACTTC	CASSTGQDYEQYF	-	TRBJ2-7	TRBD1	TRBV5-4
TGTGCCAGCAGCCGAACAGGAGTCCAAGAGACCCAGTACTTC	CASSRTGVQETQYF	once	TRBJ2-5	-	TRBV9
TGTGCCAGCAGCTTGGGCCCGACAGGGGCGAACACTGAAGCTTTCTTT	CASSLGPTGANTEAFF	-	TRBJ1-1	TRBD1	TRBV5-5
TGTGCCAGCAAACCGGGACAGGGGGCCAATTCACCCCTCCACTTT	CASKPGQGANSPLHF	-	TRBJ1-6	TRBD1	TRBV6-5
TGTGCCTGGAGTGTATTGACTTTAGAGACCCAGTACTTC	CAWSVLTLETQYF	once	TRBJ2-5	-	TRBV30
TGTGCCAGTAGTACCGCCGACAGGGGCCGGGGCAATGAGCAGTTCTTC	CASSTADRGRGNEQFF	-	TRBJ2-1	TRBD1	TRBV19
TGTGCCAGCAGCCAAGTAGGGGGTTTGAACACTGAAGCTTTCTTT	CASSQVGGLNTEAFF	once	TRBJ1-1	-	TRBV3-1/TRBV3-2
TGTGCCAGCAGCTTAACTGCCGGGACAGGGTCCGGGGAGCTGTTTTTT	CASSLTAGTGSGELFF	-	TRBJ2-2	TRBD1	TRBV7-8
TGTGCCAGCAAGGACGGAGGGAATGAAAAACTGTTTTTT	CASKDGGNEKLFF	-	TRBJ1-4	-	TRBV2
TGTGCCAGTAGCCCCTCCCAGGGGATTACGCAGCCCCAGCATTTT	CASSPSQGITQPQHF	-	TRBJ1-5	-	TRBV19
TGTGCCAGCAGCTTGGAACAGGGAAAACTTTCACCCCTCCACTTT	CASSLEQGKLSPLHF	-	TRBJ1-6	-	TRBV5-4
TGTGCCAGCAGGTCCTGGGGGGTGAACACTGAAGCTTTCTTT	CASRSWGVNTEAFF	few	TRBJ1-1	-	TRBV7-2
TGTGCCAGCAGGTTAGACAGCTACGAGCAGTACTTC	CASRLDSYEQYF	-	TRBJ2-7	-	TRBV7-9
TGTGCCAGCAGCTTAAAAGGACAGGAGTATGGCTACACCTTC	CASSLKGQEYGYTF	few	TRBJ1-2	TRBD1	TRBV7-9
TGCAGCGCCCGAGACAGGGCGTATGAAGCTTTCTTT	CSARDRAYEAFF	-	TRBJ1-1	TRBD1	TRBV29-1
TGTGCCAGCACGTGGTATGGCAGGGGGCCGACTGAAGCTTTCTTT	CASTWYGRGPTEAFF	-	TRBJ1-1	TRBD1	TRBV6-4
TGTGCCAGTAGCGTTAGCGGGGGCTCCTACAATGAGCAGTTCTTC	CASSVSGGSYNEQFF	-	TRBJ2-1	TRBD2	TRBV19
TGTGCCAGCAGCCCCAATGGGTTGGGGGGGCCCTGGGAGACCCAGTACTTC	CASSPNGLGGPWETQYF	-	TRBJ2-5	-	TRBV9
TGTGCCAGCAGACTTGACAGGGTACAAGAGACCCAGTACTTC	CASRLDRVQETQYF	once	TRBJ2-5	TRBD1	TRBV2
TGCGCCAGCAGTTCCTACCAGGGGAACACTGAAGCTTTCTTT	CASSSYQGNTEAFF	-	TRBJ1-1	-	TRBV5-1
TGTGCCACCAGCAGGGGTTGGAGAGGGGGCTACGAGCAGTACTTC	CATSRGWRGGYEQYF	-	TRBJ2-7	-	TRBV15
TGTGCCAGCAGCCCAGGGGGGTATGGCTACACCTTC	CASSPGGYGYTF	-	TRBJ1-2	TRBD1	TRBV3-1/TRBV3-2
TGTGCCAGCAGCGTAGTCGGACAGAGCTACGAGCAGTACTTC	CASSVVGQSYEQYF	-	TRBJ2-7	-	TRBV9
TGTGCCATCCAGGCCCTAGCGGGGGGATACGAGCAGTACTTC	CAIQALAGGYEQYF	-	TRBJ2-7	TRBD2	TRBV10-3
TGTGCCAGCAGCGTCTGGGGACAGGGGGATTCACCCCTCCACTTT	CASSVWGQGDSPLHF	once	TRBJ1-6	TRBD1	TRBV9
TGCGCCAGCAGCTCACAGATGGAGACCCAGTACTTC	CASSSQMETQYF	-	TRBJ2-5	-	TRBV5-1
TGTGCCAGCAATAATGGGCTCATTGGATATAATTCACCCCTCCACTTT	CASNNGLIGYNSPLHF	-	TRBJ1-6	-	TRBV6-6
TGTGCCAGCTCACCACCTGCGGGGGGGTCCTACAATGAGCAGTTCTTC	CASSPPAGGSYNEQFF	-	TRBJ2-1	TRBD2	TRBV18
TGTGCCAGCAGCGTAGGGGGCCAGAACACCGGGGAGCTGTTTTTT	CASSVGGQNTGELFF	-	TRBJ2-2	-	TRBV9
TGCAGTGCTAGTAGGGAGCTTGCGCCCCAGCATTTT	CSASRELAPQHF	-	TRBJ1-5	-	TRBV20-1
TGTGCTAGTGGTTTGGTACTTTCTGGAGGGCCCGGGGAGACCCAGTACTTC	CASGLVLSGGPGETQYF	once	TRBJ2-5	-	TRBV12-5
TGTGCCAGCAGCTCAGGGACAGGGTTACTGTACTTC	CASSSGTGLLYF	-	TRBJ2-7	TRBD1	TRBV13
TGTGCCAGCAGCTCGGGCCTGTACACCGAGGGTCAGCCCCAGCATTTT	CASSSGLYTEGQPQHF	-	TRBJ1-5	-	TRBV7-8
TGTGCCAGTAGTACTTCAGGGTACACTGAAGCTTTCTTT	CASSTSGYTEAFF	-	TRBJ1-1	-	TRBV19
TGTGCCATCAGGGGGACAGGGAGGAACACTGAAGCTTTCTTT	CAIRGTGRNTEAFF	-	TRBJ1-1	TRBD1	TRBV10-3
TGTGCCAGCAGCCAAGATAGGTTCGGGGGCACCGGGGAGCTGTTTTTT	CASSQDRFGGTGELFF	once	TRBJ2-2	-	TRBV3-1/TRBV3-2
TGCGCCAGCAGCAACCCGACAGGGACCGATACGCAGTATTTT	CASSNPTGTDTQYF	-	TRBJ2-3	TRBD1	TRBV5-1
TGCGCCAGCAGCCATCCGGGACTAGCGGGGTTCGAGCAGTACTTC	CASSHPGLAGFEQYF	-	TRBJ2-7	TRBD2	TRBV5-1
TGTGCCAGCTCACCACTAGCGGGGGATAGCTCCTACGAGCAGTACTTC	CASSPLAGDSSYEQYF	-	TRBJ2-7	TRBD2	TRBV18
TGCGCCAGCAGCGTCGGCGGGAGTAGCGGGGTGAGGACAGATACGCAGTATTTT	CASSVGGSSGVRTDTQYF	few	TRBJ2-3	TRBD2	TRBV5-1
TGTGCCAGCCAGGGGCGGGAGGCTCCCCCCGGGGAGCTGTTTTTT	CASQGREAPPGELFF	-	TRBJ2-2	TRBD2	TRBV19
TGTGCCAGTAGTTTTACGAGGACAGGCACTTATAATTCACCCCTCCACTTT	CASSFTRTGTYNSPLHF	-	TRBJ1-6	TRBD1	TRBV19
TGTGCCAGCAGCGAACCGGGACAGGGGGTAAATGGCTACACCTTC	CASSEPGQGVNGYTF	-	TRBJ1-2	TRBD1	TRBV7-9
TGCAGCGTTGATCAGGGACAGGGTTATGGCTACACCTTC	CSVDQGQGYGYTF	-	TRBJ1-2	TRBD1	TRBV29-1
TGTGCCAGCAGCTTATCCGCAGCGTCCGTCTCTAACTATGGCTACACCTTC	CASSLSAASVSNYGYTF	-	TRBJ1-2	-	TRBV7-2
TGTGCCAGCAGTGATGCGGGATCGGCTGAAAAACTGTTTTTT	CASSDAGSAEKLFF	-	TRBJ1-4	-	TRBV6-1
TGTGCCAGCAGTTCTTACACCGGGGAGCTGTTTTTT	CASSSYTGELFF	-	TRBJ2-2	-	TRBV6-5
TGTGCCAGCAGCCGGGACAGAATAAACATTCAGTACTTC	CASSRDRINIQYF	-	TRBJ2-4	TRBD1	TRBV13
TGTGCCAGCAGAGAAGGACAGGGCGGCAATCAGCCCCAGCATTTT	CASREGQGGNQPQHF	-	TRBJ1-5	TRBD1	TRBV2
TGTGCCAGCAGTGGGGGACAGGGGGCCTCTAATGAAAAACTGTTTTTT	CASSGGQGASNEKLFF	-	TRBJ1-4	TRBD1	TRBV5-5
TGCGCCAGCAGCTGGGACAGACCGAATGAGCAGTTCTTC	CASSWDRPNEQFF	once	TRBJ2-1	TRBD1	TRBV5-1
TGCGCCAGCAGCTTGGCGGCAGGCAGCAATCAGCCCCAGCATTTT	CASSLAAGSNQPQHF	-	TRBJ1-5	-	TRBV5-1
TGTGCCAGCCCACCAGCGGGGGGGTGGGGTGGGTCAGATACGCAGTATTTT	CASPPAGGWGGSDTQYF	-	TRBJ2-3	TRBD2	TRBV9